These 16 T cell receptor beta chains share one sample of origin, sequenced in a study of shared clonotypes between healthy human individuals. Libraries were prepared by immunoSEQ multiplex PCR; TCRdb keeps only in-frame clonotypes and omits some of them. The sample has fewer than 2.5 million clones; 93% are singletons. The sequenced sample was naive CD4+ T cells from PBMCs. As for subset: CD45RA+ positively selected. The receptor set was obtained from a man aged 18 to 35 in good health. Some clones in this sample may be carry-over from other donors' samples.

This clone has just one count. The chain couples TRBV5-1 to TRBJ1-5, with 7 positions matching TRBD1. The J segment lost 7 bases and the V segment lost 7 bases, leaving 8 bases of the junction unmatched. CDR1 SGHRS and CDR2 YFSETQ come from the germline V gene. The CDR3 is made up of 13 amino acids. The CDR3 here is CASREGGEQPQHF. The CDR3 DNA reads as TGCGCCAGCCGAGAAGGGGGCGAACAGCCCCAGCATTTT.

Remarks on this clone: Different DNA sequences within this sample yield the same CDR3. V usage is TRBV7-9 and J usage is TRBJ2-7; maybe TRBD2 (5 bases). The germline gives CDR1 SEHNR, CDR2 FQNEAQ (reference sequence). V gave up 0 bases and J gave up 3 bases, with 9 bases separating them. This CDR3 region has 14 residues. CDR3 region: CASSLAGTSYEQYF. CDR3 nucleotide sequence: TGTGCCAGCAGCTTAGCGGGAACTAGCTACGAGCAGTACTTC.

This rearrangement joins TRBV19 to TRBJ2-3; perhaps D is TRBD1 or TRBD2 (5 bases each). The CDR3 contains 14 residues. Germline V gene sequence: CDR1 LNHDA, CDR2 SQIVND (reference sequence). Deletions cut 8 bases from V and 8 bases from J, with 20 bases between. CDR3 bases: TGTGCCAGTTCTTGGAGCCTTGCTGGGGGTACGCAGTATTTT. The encoded protein is CASSWSLAGGTQYF.

As for this clone: Other DNA sequences in this specimen translate into the identical CDR3. V usage is TRBV28 and J usage is TRBJ1-3; D is undetermined. The CDR3 totals 14 residues. Germline loops: CDR1 MDHEN, CDR2 SYDVKM. The V end was cut by 4 bases, the J end by 0 bases, with 7 bases between. The CDR3: CASSSGSSGNTIYF. CDR3 sequence (DNA): TGTGCCAGCAGTTCCGGATCCTCTGGAAACACCATATATTTT.

This chain links TRBV18 with TRBJ2-3; D remains unclear. This CDR3 has 14 amino acids. With 3 bases removed from V and 0 bases from J, the gap between germline ends came to 7 bases. In germline, CDR1 is KGHSH, CDR2 LQKENI. The CDR3 loop reads CASSPNHSTDTQYF. The DNA of the CDR3 is TGTGCCAGCTCACCGAACCATAGCACAGATACGCAGTATTTT.

This rearrangement joins TRBV29-1 to TRBJ1-2; possible D gene TRBD1, 5 bases. V lost 2 bases and J lost 0, with 19 bases in between. Germline lookup yields CDR1 SQVTM and CDR2 ANQGSEA. The length of the CDR3 is 17 residues. The CDR3 is CSVEFKWRQGANYGYTF. The CDR3 DNA follows: TGCAGCGTTGAATTTAAGTGGCGGCAGGGAGCTAACTATGGCTACACCTTC.

The chain uses TRBV5-1 and TRBJ1-2, with a possible D match to TRBD1 (6 bases). The V end was cut by 4 bases, the J end by 6 bases, with 16 bases between. The CDR3 is made up of 14 amino acids. CDR1 and CDR2 (germline): SGHRS, YFSETQ. The chain's CDR3 is CASSPQGGKNGYTF. The CDR3 nucleotides read TGCGCCAGCAGCCCACAGGGAGGGAAAAATGGCTACACCTTC.

V is TRBV5-4 and J is TRBJ2-2; TRBD2 might be the D (6 bases). Germline CDR1 reads SGHNT; CDR2 reads YYREEE (reference sequence). The CDR3 spans 15 residues. V was cut by 1 base and J by 4 bases, with 11 bases left in between. CDR3 loop: CASSLHGGTTGELFF. CDR3 nucleotides: TGTGCCAGCAGCTTGCATGGCGGGACCACCGGGGAGCTGTTTTTT.

The chain is built from TRBV11-2 and TRBJ2-1; 7 nucleotides align to TRBD2. J gave up 4 bases and V 6 bases, and 9 bases lay outside the gene matches. CDR1 SGHAT and CDR2 FQNNGV come from the germline V gene. The CDR3 has 15 amino acids. CDR3 protein: CASRYSLAAYNEQFF. As DNA, the CDR3 is TGTGCCAGCAGATATTCCCTAGCGGCTTACAATGAGCAGTTCTTC.

This clone was observed a single time. Other nucleotide sequences in the sample specify the same CDR3. The V gene is TRBV6-1, the J gene TRBJ2-1; 7 bases fit TRBD2. Trimming took 4 bases from V and 1 from J; bases not matched to a gene: 1. This CDR3 region has 14 residues. Germline loops: CDR1 MNHNS, CDR2 SASEGT. CDR3 loop: CASSGGGSYNEQFF. The CDR3 region has the DNA TGTGCCAGCAGTGGGGGGGGGTCCTACAATGAGCAGTTCTTC.

The rearrangement links TRBV19 to TRBJ1-1, with no clear D. V was cut by 1 base and J by 3 bases, with 9 bases left in between. Germline lookup yields CDR1 LNHDA and CDR2 SQIVND (reference sequence). The CDR3 is made up of 14 amino acids. The CDR3, as DNA: TGTGCCAGTAGTATAGGATACAGTTACACTGAAGCTTTCTTT. This sequence encodes CASSIGYSYTEAFF.

This clone was picked up one time. V gene TRBV11-1 combines with J gene TRBJ2-5; D gene unclear. Per germline, CDR1 SGHAT and CDR2 FQDESV (reference sequence). With 5 bases removed from V and 1 base from J, the gap between germline ends came to 5 bases. This CDR3 contains 12 residues. The CDR3 sequence is CASSRPQETQYF. The CDR3 DNA follows: TGTGCCAGCAGCCGACCCCAAGAGACCCAGTACTTC.

This chain links TRBV12-2 with TRBJ2-1; the DNA was not compared with TRBD1, the D call given in the table. TRBV12-2 corresponds to a pseudogene. The CDR3 has 17 amino acids. The CDR3, as DNA: TGTGCAAGTCGCTTAGCTCAGGGGGGAGGCTCCTACAATGAGCAGTTCTTC. Translation: CASRLAQGGGSYNEQFF.

The chain links TRBV19 to TRBJ1-5; 7 bases are a match to TRBD1. The CDR3 is made up of 15 amino acids. Trimming at V came to 5 bases and at J to 3 bases, leaving 7 bases not matched to a gene. Germline assignment: CDR1 LNHDA and CDR2 SQIVND (reference sequence). CDR3 amino acids: CASSDRDSLNQPQHF. The CDR3, as DNA: TGTGCCAGTAGTGACCGGGACAGTCTCAATCAGCCCCAGCATTTT.

The rearrangement links TRBV7-9 to TRBJ2-1, with D possibly being TRBD1 or TRBD2 (5 bases each). The germline V gene has CDR1 SEHNR and CDR2 FQNEAQ (reference sequence). The CDR3 runs 14 residues. With 8 bases removed from V and 0 bases from J, the gap between germline ends came to 11 bases. This chain's CDR3 is CASGWGSSYNEQFF. Written as DNA, the CDR3 is TGTGCCAGCGGGTGGGGGAGCTCCTACAATGAGCAGTTCTTC.

The chain uses TRBV12-2 and TRBJ2-7; the table's D call, TRBD2, has no DNA check behind it. TRBV12-2 is shown as a pseudogene. The CDR3 runs 15 residues. The DNA for the CDR3 is TGTGCAAGTCGCCTAACTAGCGGCCTCTCCTACGAGCAGTACTTC. Protein product: CASRLTSGLSYEQYF.